The subject of this entry is one TCR beta chain. The antigen is unknown. These data originate in a study of cytomegalovirus exposure and HLA in healthy donors. Trimming took 7 bases from V and 4 from J, leaving 4 bases between them. This CDR3 comprises 10 residues. Germline CDR1 and CDR2: MRHNA and SNTAGT. Using immunoSEQ multiplex PCR, the repertoire was profiled, and TCRdb retains in-frame clones only, with some absent. The sample lists about 160,000 clones; about nine tenths were seen once. Findings of the study overall: The classifier reportedly diagnosed cytomegalovirus status with high sensitivity and specificity.

The V and J genes are TRBV6-4 and TRBJ1-1; D remains ambiguous. This clonotype originated in a woman aged 25 to 45 in good health and CMV-seronegative. The sequencing sample was made of PBMCs. The CDR3 DNA sequence: TGTGCCAGCAAGGTCACTGAAGCTTTCTTT. Translated: CASKVTEAFF.